The clone carrying this T cell receptor (beta chain) was counted a few times. Its matching antigen is unknown. RNA transcripts yielded amplified TCR beta CDR3 regions. First-round RT-PCR with HTBI primers preceded a second-round multiplex PCR. TCRdb re-called the multiplex PCR reads with MiXCR, one entry per CDR3 protein. The sample contains 620,000 or so distinct CDR3 sequences, over 20% of which appear only once. This sample stems from a study of Graves' ophthalmopathy and Graves' hyperthyroidism. The V end was cut by 5 bases, the J end by 5 bases, with 15 bases between. The CDR3 covers 14 residues. Germline CDR1 is SGHAT and CDR2 is FQNNGV. Study-level findings and limits: The model reached approximately 70% sensitivity and around 74% specificity for predicting ophthalmopathy progression.

Source material: peripheral blood. The TCR comes from a woman in her late teens or twenties with stable Graves' hyperthyroidism. Some clones in this sample may be carry-over from other donors' samples. The rearrangement joins TRBV11-2 to TRBJ2-5; a weak D match, TRBD1 (6 bases). CDR3 amino acids: CASSGIDRFETQYF. CDR3 DNA: TGTGCCAGCAGCGGAATAGACAGGTTTGAGACCCAGTACTTC.